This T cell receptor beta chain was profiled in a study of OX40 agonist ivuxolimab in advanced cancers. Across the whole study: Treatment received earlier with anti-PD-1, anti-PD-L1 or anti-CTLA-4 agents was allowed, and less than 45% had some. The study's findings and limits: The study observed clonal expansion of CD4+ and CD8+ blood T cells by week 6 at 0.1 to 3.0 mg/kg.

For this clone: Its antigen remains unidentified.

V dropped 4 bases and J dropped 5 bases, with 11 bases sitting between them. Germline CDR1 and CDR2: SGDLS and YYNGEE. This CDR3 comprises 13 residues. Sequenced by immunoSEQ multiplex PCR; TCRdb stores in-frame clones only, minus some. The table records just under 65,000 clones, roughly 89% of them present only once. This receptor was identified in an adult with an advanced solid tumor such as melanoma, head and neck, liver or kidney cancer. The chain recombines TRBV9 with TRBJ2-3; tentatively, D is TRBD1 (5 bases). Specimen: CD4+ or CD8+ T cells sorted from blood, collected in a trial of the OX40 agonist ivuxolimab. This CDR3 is CASSLRQGDTQYF. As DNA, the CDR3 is TGTGCCAGCAGCTTAAGGCAGGGAGATACGCAGTATTTT.